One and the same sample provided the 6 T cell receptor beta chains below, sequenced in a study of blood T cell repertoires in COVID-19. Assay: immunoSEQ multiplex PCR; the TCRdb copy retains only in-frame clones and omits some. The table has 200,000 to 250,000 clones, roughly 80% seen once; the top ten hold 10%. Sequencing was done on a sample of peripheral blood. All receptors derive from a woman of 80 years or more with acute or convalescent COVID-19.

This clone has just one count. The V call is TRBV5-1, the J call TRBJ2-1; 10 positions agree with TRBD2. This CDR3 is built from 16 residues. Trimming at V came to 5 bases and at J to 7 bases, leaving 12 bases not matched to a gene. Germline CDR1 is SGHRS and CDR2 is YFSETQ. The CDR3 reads CASSFGTSASSNEQFF. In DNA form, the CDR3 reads TGCGCCAGCAGTTTTGGGACTAGCGCCTCTTCAAATGAGCAGTTCTTC.

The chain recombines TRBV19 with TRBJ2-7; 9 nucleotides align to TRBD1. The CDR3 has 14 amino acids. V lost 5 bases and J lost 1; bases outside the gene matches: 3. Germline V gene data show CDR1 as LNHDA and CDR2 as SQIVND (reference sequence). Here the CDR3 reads CASSQTGGSYEQYF. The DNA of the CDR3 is TGTGCCAGTAGTCAGACAGGGGGTTCCTACGAGCAGTACTTC.

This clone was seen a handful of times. The CDR3 spells CASSFPGETTGELFF. DNA of the CDR3: TGTGCCAGCAGTTTTCCCGGGGAAACCACCGGGGAGCTGTTTTTT. The chain combines TRBV28 with TRBJ2-2; weak D call: TRBD2 (5 bases). CDR1 is MDHEN, CDR2 SYDVKM, per germline. V was clipped by 3 bases and J by 4 bases, with 12 bases between them. The CDR3 is made up of 15 amino acids.

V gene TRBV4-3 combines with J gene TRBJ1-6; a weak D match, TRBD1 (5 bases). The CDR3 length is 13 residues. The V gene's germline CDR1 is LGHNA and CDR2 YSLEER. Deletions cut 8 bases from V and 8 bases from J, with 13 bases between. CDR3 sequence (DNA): TGCGCCAGCGCGGGGGAGCGGGATTCACCCCTCCACTTT. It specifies CASAGERDSPLHF.

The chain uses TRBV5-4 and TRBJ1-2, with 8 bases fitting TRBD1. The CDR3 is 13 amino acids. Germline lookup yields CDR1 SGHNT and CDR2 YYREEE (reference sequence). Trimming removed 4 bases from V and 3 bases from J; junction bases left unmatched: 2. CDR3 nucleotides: TGTGCCAGCAGCCTGGGACAGGACTATGGCTACACCTTC. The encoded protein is CASSLGQDYGYTF.

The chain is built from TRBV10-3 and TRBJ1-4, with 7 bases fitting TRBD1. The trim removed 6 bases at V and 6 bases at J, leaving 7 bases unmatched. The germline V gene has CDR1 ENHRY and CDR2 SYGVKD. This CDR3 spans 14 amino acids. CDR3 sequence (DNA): TGTGCCATCAGGAGCGACAGGGTAGATGAAAAACTGTTTTTT. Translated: CAIRSDRVDEKLFF.